This T cell receptor (beta chain) was profiled in a study of response to subunit inactivated influenza vaccine. Findings and limits, study-wide: Few additional T cells are recruited per seasonal influenza vaccination, authors suggested.

From the RT-PCR reads, TCRdb called clonotypes with MiXCR, one entry per CDR3 protein. The table lists approximately 700,000 distinct CDR3 sequences, approximately 15% of them singletons. Germline CDR1 is SQVTM and CDR2 is ANQGSEA. Trimming cost V 1 base and J 6 bases, with 16 bases left between them. The CDR3 is 14 residues long. Concerning this clonotype itself: Its antigen is not identified.

The sequenced sample was PBMCs from blood, obtained around 14 days before vaccination. The sequence derives from a man aged 50-59 years who received an inactivated influenza vaccine. The rearrangement uses TRBV29-1 and TRBJ2-7; TRBD1 is a possible D gene (6 bases). This chain's CDR3 is CSVEGGRQGIEQYF. The CDR3 coding sequence is TGCAGCGTTGAAGGAGGGCGGCAGGGGATCGAGCAGTACTTC.